Following are 15 T cell receptor beta chains from one sample sequenced in a study of blood T cell repertoires in COVID-19. Profiling relied on immunoSEQ multiplex PCR, and the TCRdb table lists in-frame clones only, not all of them. The table records tens of thousands of clones, about 90% of them present only once. Sequenced sample: peripheral blood. The origin of the receptors is a human donor in a cohort sampled during active COVID-19.

The V gene is TRBV6-5, the J gene TRBJ1-4; 7 bases match TRBD1. The J segment lost 5 bases and the V segment lost 1 base, leaving 4 bases of the junction unmatched. From germline, CDR1 is MNHEY and CDR2 SVGAGI. The CDR3 length is 15 residues. The CDR3 reads CASSYLRTGNEKLFF. The CDR3 nucleotides read TGTGCCAGCAGTTACTTAAGGACAGGCAATGAAAAACTGTTTTTT.

The CDR3 nucleotides read TGTGCCAGCAGCCGAGGACTGGTTCATCAAGAGACCCAGTACTTC. Protein sequence: CASSRGLVHQETQYF. The chain combines TRBV7-3 with TRBJ2-5; weak D call: TRBD2 (5 bases). The CDR3 loop spans 15 amino acids. The germline V gene encodes CDR1 SGHTA and CDR2 FQGTGA. V lost 5 bases, J lost 2 bases, and 15 bases lay in between.

This clone was seen a handful of times. This chain uses TRBV2 with TRBJ2-2, with TRBD2 matching 9 bases. Looked up from germline, CDR1 is SNHLY and CDR2 is FYNNEI. J lost 3 bases, V lost 3 bases, and 5 bases had no gene match. The CDR3 covers 16 residues. For the CDR3, the DNA is TGTGCCAGCAGTGAGCGGGAGGGTAGGGACACCGGGGAGCTGTTTTTT. Its protein is CASSEREGRDTGELFF.

This chain links TRBV28 with TRBJ2-1; D is unresolved. Germline assignment: CDR1 MDHEN and CDR2 SYDVKM. V was trimmed by 8 bases and J by 1 base, leaving 9 bases between them. The CDR3 totals 13 residues. The CDR3 spells CASRPTSYNEQFF. CDR3 coding DNA: TGTGCCAGCCGCCCTACTTCCTACAATGAGCAGTTCTTC.

The CDR3 DNA reads as TGTGCCAGCAGCCAAGTAAATCTCGGGGAGACCCAGTACTTC. Translation: CASSQVNLGETQYF. The chain carries TRBV3-1 (or the pseudogene TRBV3-2) and TRBJ2-5; D not certain. Germline values: CDR1 LGHDT, CDR2 YNNKEL (reference sequence). Trimming pared 1 base from V and 5 bases from J, leaving 11 bases between. The CDR3 runs 14 residues.

The V and J genes are TRBV4-1 and TRBJ2-1; 7 bases align to TRBD2. J lost 2 bases, V lost 0 bases, and 4 bases had no gene match. Germline CDR1 MGHRA, CDR2 YSYEKL. The length of the CDR3 is 16 residues. CDR3 region: CASSQDPAGTYNEQFF. The DNA of the CDR3 is TGCGCCAGCAGCCAAGACCCAGCGGGAACCTACAATGAGCAGTTCTTC.

The CDR3 protein is CASATEKGTEAFF. CDR3 sequence (DNA): TGTGCCAGTGCTACAGAAAAGGGGACTGAAGCTTTCTTT. The rearrangement uses TRBV6-4 and TRBJ1-1; tentatively, D is TRBD1 (5 bases). The CDR3 has 13 amino acids. Germline V gene data show CDR1 as MRHNA and CDR2 as SNTAGT. V was pared by 9 bases and J by 5 bases, with 16 bases between.

This chain joins TRBV7-2 and TRBJ2-4; 11 nucleotides agree with TRBD2. Trimming took 4 bases from V and 13 from J; bases not matched to a gene: 6. This CDR3 contains 13 residues. In germline, CDR1 is SGHTA, CDR2 FQGNSA. CDR3 in DNA: TGTGCCAGCAGCTCCGCGGGACTAGCGGACCAGTACTTC. It specifies CASSSAGLADQYF.

The chain recombines TRBV5-1 with TRBJ1-5, with D possibly TRBD1 on 5 matching bases. The germline V gene encodes CDR1 SGHRS and CDR2 YFSETQ. The CDR3 contains 13 residues. V lost 4 bases, J lost 5 bases, and 10 bases lay in between. The CDR3: CASSPTEDQPQHF. In DNA form, the CDR3 reads TGCGCCAGCAGCCCGACAGAGGATCAGCCCCAGCATTTT. The full variable domain, rest sourced from reference TRBV5-1 and TRBJ1-5, is KAGVTQTPRYLIKTRGQQVTLSCSPISGHRSVSWYQQTPGQGLQFLFEYFSETQRNKGNFPGRFSGRQFSNSRSEMNVSTLELGDSALYLCASSPTEDQPQHFGDGTRLSIL.

The chain has TRBV9 and TRBJ2-1; 7 bases align to TRBD1. The germline gives CDR1 SGDLS, CDR2 YYNGEE. The CDR3 length is 12 residues. With 3 bases clipped from V and 12 bases from J, the junction kept 6 bases outside the gene matches. Written as DNA, the CDR3 is TGTGCCAGCAGCGCAGACAGGGACGCGCAGTTCTTC. Amino acids: CASSADRDAQFF.

V is TRBV10-2 and J is TRBJ2-2; weak D call: TRBD1 (6 bases). The CDR3 runs 14 residues. V lost 7 bases to trimming and J lost 1 base, with 10 bases between them. CDR1 and CDR2 from the germline V gene are WSHSY and SAAADI. In DNA form, the CDR3 reads TGCGCCAGCACAGACAGGCAGAACACCGGGGAGCTGTTTTTT. It is translated as CASTDRQNTGELFF.

The V call is TRBV30, the J call TRBJ2-5, with D possibly matching TRBD1 (5 bases). The V end lost 5 bases, the J end lost 1 base, and 11 bases lay between the germline ends. The CDR3 is 13 amino acids. Germline values: CDR1 GTSNPN, CDR2 SVGIG (reference sequence). The DNA for the CDR3 is TGTGCCTGGGGGGCCGGTTTCCAAGAGACCCAGTACTTC. Its translation: CAWGAGFQETQYF.

The genes are TRBV28 and TRBJ2-5; TRBD2 matches 10 bases. V dropped 5 bases and J dropped 5; count of bases not matched to a gene: 5. Germline values: CDR1 MDHEN, CDR2 SYDVKM. This CDR3 spans 14 amino acids. This CDR3 is CASSPTSGKETQYF. CDR3 nucleotides: TGTGCCAGCAGTCCCACTAGCGGGAAGGAGACCCAGTACTTC.

As DNA, the CDR3 is TGTGCCAGCGCCTCGAACACGGATACGCAGTATTTT. Its translation: CASASNTDTQYF. This chain connects TRBV27 to TRBJ2-3; no clear D gene. CDR3 length: 12 residues. CDR1 is MNHEY, CDR2 SMNVEV, per germline (reference sequence). With 8 bases removed from V and 6 bases from J, the gap between germline ends came to 12 bases.

V gene TRBV10-3 combines with J gene TRBJ1-4; D may be TRBD1 (5 bases). Trimming took off 0 bases at V and 5 bases at J, with 10 bases between the two ends. Germline CDR1 and CDR2: ENHRY and SYGVKD. The CDR3 contains 15 residues. The CDR3 region is CAISESGGTNEKLFF. In nucleotides, the CDR3 is TGTGCCATCAGTGAGTCGGGGGGGACCAATGAAAAACTGTTTTTT.